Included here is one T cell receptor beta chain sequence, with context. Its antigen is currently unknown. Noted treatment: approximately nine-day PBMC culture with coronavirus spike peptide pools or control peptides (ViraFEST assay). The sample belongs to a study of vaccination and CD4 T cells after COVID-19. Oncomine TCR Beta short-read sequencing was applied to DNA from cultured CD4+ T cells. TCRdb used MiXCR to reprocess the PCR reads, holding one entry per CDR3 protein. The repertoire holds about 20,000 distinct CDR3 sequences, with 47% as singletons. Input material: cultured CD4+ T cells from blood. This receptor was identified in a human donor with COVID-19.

CDR3 coding DNA: TGTGCCAGCAGCTCGCGGACCTACTCGAACACCGGGGAGCTGTTTTTT. Protein sequence: CASSSRTYSNTGELFF. The rearrangement links TRBV7-6 to TRBJ2-2; D uncertain. Trimming shortened V by 4 bases and J by 0 bases, and 12 bases separated the two germline ends. Germline values: CDR1 SGHVS, CDR2 FNYEAQ. The CDR3 totals 16 residues. Full variable domain (missing parts from reference TRBV7-6 and TRBJ2-2): GAGVSQSPRYKVTKRGQDVALRCDPISGHVSLYWYRQALGQGPEFLTYFNYEAQQDKSGLPNDRFSAERPEGSISTLTIQRTEQRDSAMYRCASSSRTYSNTGELFFGEGSRLTVL.